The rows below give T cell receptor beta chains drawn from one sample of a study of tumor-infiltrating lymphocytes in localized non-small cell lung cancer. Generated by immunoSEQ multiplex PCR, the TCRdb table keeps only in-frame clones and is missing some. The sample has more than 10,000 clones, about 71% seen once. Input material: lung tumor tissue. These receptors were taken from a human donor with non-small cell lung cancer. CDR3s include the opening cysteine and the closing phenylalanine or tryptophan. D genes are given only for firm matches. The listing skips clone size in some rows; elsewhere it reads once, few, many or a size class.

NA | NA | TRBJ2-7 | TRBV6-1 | CAGSRRGDYEQYF | TGTGCCGGCTCCCGGAGGGGGGACTACGAGCAGTACTTC
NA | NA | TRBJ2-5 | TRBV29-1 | CSVATGTQYF | TGCAGCGTTGCCACGGGGACCCAGTACTTC
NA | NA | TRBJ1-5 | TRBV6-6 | CASSQPQGSSNQPQHF | TGTGCCAGCAGTCAGCCCCAGGGGAGTAGCAATCAGCCCCAGCATTTT
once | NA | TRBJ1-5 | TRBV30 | CAWSSGDNQPQHF | TGTGCCTGGTCATCGGGGGACAATCAGCCCCAGCATTTT
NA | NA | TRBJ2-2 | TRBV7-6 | CASSPNTGELFF | TGTGCCAGCAGCCCAAACACCGGGGAGCTGTTTTTT
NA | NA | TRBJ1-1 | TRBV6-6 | CASSYEGVRREAFF | TGTGCCAGCAGTTACGAGGGGGTTCGAAGGGAAGCTTTCTTT
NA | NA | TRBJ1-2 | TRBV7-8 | CASSLGAGVGYTF | TGTGCCAGCAGCTTAGGAGCAGGGGTCGGCTACACCTTC
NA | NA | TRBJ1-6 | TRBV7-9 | CASSWGVLNSPLHF | TGTGCCAGCAGCTGGGGGGTTCTTAATTCACCCCTCCACTTT
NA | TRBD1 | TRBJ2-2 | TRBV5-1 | CASSLVGVRGISGTGELFF | TGCGCCAGCAGCTTGGTAGGCGTCAGGGGGATTTCGGGCACCGGGGAGCTGTTTTTT
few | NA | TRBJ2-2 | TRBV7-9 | CASSLSGNTGELFF | TGTGCCAGCAGCTTATCCGGGAACACCGGGGAGCTGTTTTTT
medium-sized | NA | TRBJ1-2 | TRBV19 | CASSSTLNNNGYTF | TGTGCCAGTAGTTCCACGCTAAATAATAATGGCTACACCTTC
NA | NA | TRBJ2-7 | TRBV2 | CASVYRVPYEQYF | TGTGCCAGCGTATACAGGGTTCCCTACGAGCAGTACTTC
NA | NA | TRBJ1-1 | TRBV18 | CASSPGSRNTEAFF | TGTGCCAGCTCACCAGGGTCTCGGAACACTGAAGCTTTCTTT
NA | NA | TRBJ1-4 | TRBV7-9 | CASSVRETNEKLFF | TGTGCCAGCAGCGTCAGGGAAACTAATGAAAAACTGTTTTTT
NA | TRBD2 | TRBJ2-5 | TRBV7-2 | CASSQGTSGRGGQYF | TGTGCCAGCAGCCAGGGGACTAGCGGGAGGGGTGGCCAGTACTTC
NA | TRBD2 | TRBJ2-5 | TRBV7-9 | CASSLVSGGQETQYF | TGTGCCAGCAGCTTAGTGAGCGGGGGCCAAGAGACCCAGTACTTC
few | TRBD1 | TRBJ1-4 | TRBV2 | CASRPDRATNEKLFF | TGTGCCAGCAGACCCGACAGGGCGACTAATGAAAAACTGTTTTTT
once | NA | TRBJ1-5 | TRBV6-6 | CASSYEVGTGQPQHF | TGTGCCAGCAGTTACGAAGTAGGGACGGGGCAGCCCCAGCATTTT
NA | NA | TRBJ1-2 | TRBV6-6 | CASSYSGGRTNYGYTF | TGTGCCAGCAGTTACTCGGGGGGACGGACTAACTATGGCTACACCTTC
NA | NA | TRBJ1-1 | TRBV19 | CASSPTKFRTEAFF | TGTGCCAGTAGTCCCACTAAGTTCCGCACTGAAGCTTTCTTT
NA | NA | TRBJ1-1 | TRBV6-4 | CASRDTGNTEAFF | TGTGCCAGCAGGGATACAGGGAACACTGAAGCTTTCTTT
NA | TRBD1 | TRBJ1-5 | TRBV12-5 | CASGLGQQGLGQPQHF | TGTGCTAGTGGTTTGGGACAACAGGGGCTTGGGCAGCCCCAGCATTTT
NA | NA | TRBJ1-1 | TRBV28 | CASSLWEGGDTEAFF | TGTGCCAGCAGTTTATGGGAGGGGGGGGACACTGAAGCTTTCTTT
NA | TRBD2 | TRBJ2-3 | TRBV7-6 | CASSLMRSGMVGDTQYF | TGTGCCAGCAGCTTAATGAGGAGCGGGATGGTCGGAGATACGCAGTATTTT
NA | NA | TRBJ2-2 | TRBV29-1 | CSVRQANTGELFF | TGCAGCGTAAGACAGGCGAACACCGGGGAGCTGTTTTTT
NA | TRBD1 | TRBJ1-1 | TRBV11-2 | CASSFLSVGTVNTEAFF | TGTGCCAGCAGCTTCCTCTCAGTCGGGACAGTGAACACTGAAGCTTTCTTT
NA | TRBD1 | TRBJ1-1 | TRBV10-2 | CASGQGNTEAFF | TGCGCCAGCGGACAGGGGAACACTGAAGCTTTCTTT
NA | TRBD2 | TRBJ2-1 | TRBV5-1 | CASSFGVSGRAENEQFF | TGCGCCAGCAGCTTCGGGGTTAGCGGGAGGGCCGAGAATGAGCAGTTCTTC
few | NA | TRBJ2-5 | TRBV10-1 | CASSETDVETQYF | TGCGCCAGCAGTGAGACGGATGTAGAGACCCAGTACTTC
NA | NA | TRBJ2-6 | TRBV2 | CASTLSGANVLTF | TGTGCCAGCACTCTCTCTGGTGCCAACGTCCTGACTTTC
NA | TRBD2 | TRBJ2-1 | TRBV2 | CASTIQRGAYNEQFF | TGTGCCAGCACGATCCAGCGGGGGGCATACAATGAGCAGTTCTTC
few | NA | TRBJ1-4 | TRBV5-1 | CASSLGGRRSEKLFF | TGCGCCAGCAGCTTGGGGGGGCGGAGGAGTGAAAAACTGTTTTTT
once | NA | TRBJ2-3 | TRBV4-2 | CASSQGRTDTQYF | TGTGCCAGCAGCCAGGGCCGCACAGATACGCAGTATTTT
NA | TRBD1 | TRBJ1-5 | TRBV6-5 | CASRWTGHSNQPQHF | TGTGCCAGCAGGTGGACAGGGCATAGCAATCAGCCCCAGCATTTT
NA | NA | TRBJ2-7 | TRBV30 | CAWSGASYEQYF | TGTGCCTGGAGTGGAGCCTCCTACGAGCAGTACTTC
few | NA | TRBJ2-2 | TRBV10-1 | CASSELGGTGELFF | TGCGCCAGCAGTGAGTTGGGGGGCACCGGGGAGCTGTTTTTT
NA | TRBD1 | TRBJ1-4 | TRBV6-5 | CATRGAGTEKLFF | TGTGCCACCAGGGGGGCAGGGACTGAAAAACTGTTTTTT
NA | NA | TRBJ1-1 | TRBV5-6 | CASSLGGAMNTEAFF | TGTGCCAGCAGCTTGGGGGGCGCCATGAACACTGAAGCTTTCTTT
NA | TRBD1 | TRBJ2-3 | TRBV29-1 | CSVVGQGASTDTQYF | TGCAGCGTGGTGGGACAGGGGGCCTCCACAGATACGCAGTATTTT
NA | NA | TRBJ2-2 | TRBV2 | CASRQAGSTGELFF | TGTGCCAGCAGACAGGCAGGTAGCACCGGGGAGCTGTTTTTT
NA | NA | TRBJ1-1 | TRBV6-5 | CASSLQGGTEAFF | TGTGCCAGCAGTTTACAGGGAGGCACTGAAGCTTTCTTT
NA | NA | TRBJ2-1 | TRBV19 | CASRISGLNNEQFF | TGTGCCAGTAGGATATCGGGGCTAAACAATGAGCAGTTCTTC
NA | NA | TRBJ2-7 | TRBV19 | CASSRQSSYEQYF | TGTGCCAGTAGTCGACAGTCCTCCTACGAGCAGTACTTC
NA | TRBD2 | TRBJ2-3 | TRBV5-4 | CASSFGTRVDTDTQYF | TGTGCCAGCAGCTTCGGGACTAGAGTGGACACAGATACGCAGTATTTT
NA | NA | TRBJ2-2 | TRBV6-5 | CASREQGGDGELFF | TGTGCCAGCCGTGAGCAGGGCGGGGACGGGGAGCTGTTTTTT
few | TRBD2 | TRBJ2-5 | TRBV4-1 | CASSQALAEKETQYF | TGCGCCAGCAGCCAAGCTCTAGCGGAGAAAGAGACCCAGTACTTC
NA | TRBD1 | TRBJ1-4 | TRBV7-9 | CASSSTLGDRNEKLFF | TGTGCCAGCAGCTCTACCCTAGGGGACAGGAATGAAAAACTGTTTTTT
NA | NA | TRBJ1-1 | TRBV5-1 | CASSPGLGEAEAFF | TGCGCCAGCAGCCCGGGGTTGGGGGAGGCTGAAGCTTTCTTT
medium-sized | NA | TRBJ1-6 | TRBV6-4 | CASSETGIFNSPLHF | TGTGCCAGCAGTGAAACAGGAATTTTTAATTCACCCCTCCACTTT
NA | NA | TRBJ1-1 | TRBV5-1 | CASSSGDSVNTEAFF | TGCGCCAGCAGCTCCGGCGACAGCGTGAACACTGAAGCTTTCTTT
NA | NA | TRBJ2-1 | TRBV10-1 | CASSPVPGPRYNEQFF | TGCGCCAGCAGTCCCGTTCCGGGACCCCGCTACAATGAGCAGTTCTTC
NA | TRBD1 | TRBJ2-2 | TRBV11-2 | CASRPGQGATGELFF | TGTGCCAGCAGACCGGGACAGGGGGCAACCGGGGAGCTGTTTTTT
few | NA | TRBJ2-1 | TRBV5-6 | CASSPAAGHEQFF | TGTGCCAGCAGCCCCGCGGCAGGGCATGAGCAGTTCTTC